These T cell receptor beta chains were read from a single sample in a study of OX40 agonist ivuxolimab in advanced cancers. Sequenced by immunoSEQ multiplex PCR; TCRdb stores in-frame clones only, minus some. The sample has roughly 62,000 clones, less than 85% seen once. The source was CD4+ or CD8+ T cells sorted from blood, collected in a trial of the OX40 agonist ivuxolimab. Receptors originate from an adult with an advanced solid tumor such as melanoma, head and neck, liver or kidney cancer. CDR3s include the opening cysteine and the closing phenylalanine or tryptophan. D genes are given only for firm matches. Clone size, where shown, is once, few, many, or a class for clones that have expanded.

TRBD2	.	TRBV5-8	TRBJ2-7	TGTGCCAGCAGCTTGGAAGGACTAGCGGTCGAGCAGTACTTC	CASSLEGLAVEQYF
.	.	TRBV19	TRBJ2-5	TGTGCCAGTACTAGCGGAGGGGGGCAAGAGACCCAGTACTTC	CASTSGGGQETQYF
TRBD2	.	TRBV2	TRBJ2-1	TGTGCCAGCAGTGAGAGGCGGGAGGGCCCCTACAATGAGCAGTTCTTC	CASSERREGPYNEQFF
TRBD2	few	TRBV5-1	TRBJ2-5	TGCGCCAGCAGCCTACAGACTAGCGGGAGCGGAGAGACCCAGTACTTC	CASSLQTSGSGETQYF
TRBD2	once	TRBV9	TRBJ2-1	TGTGCCAGCAGCGACGGCGGGGGGGCCTCCAATGAGCAGTTCTTC	CASSDGGGASNEQFF
TRBD1	.	TRBV28	TRBJ1-4	TGTGCCAGCAGTTCGGGACAGGGGAGAGAAAAACTGTTTTTT	CASSSGQGREKLFF
TRBD2	.	TRBV19	TRBJ2-1	TGTGCCAGTAGGGCCTCGGGGACTAGCGGGAGTTGGAATGAGCAGTTCTTC	CASRASGTSGSWNEQFF
.	.	TRBV9	TRBJ2-2	TGTGCCAGCAGCGTCGTGGGCCTAACGAACACCGGGGAGCTGTTTTTT	CASSVVGLTNTGELFF
.	once	TRBV25-1	TRBJ2-2	TGTGCCAGCAGCAAACTCCCCGGCATCAACACCGGGGAGCTGTTTTTT	CASSKLPGINTGELFF
.	.	TRBV5-1	TRBJ2-3	TGCGCCAGCAGCTTGGACGGTAGCTACACAGATACGCAGTATTTT	CASSLDGSYTDTQYF
.	.	TRBV5-1	TRBJ1-4	TGCGCCAGCAGCCCGTCGGGACGGAATGAAAAACTGTTTTTT	CASSPSGRNEKLFF
.	.	TRBV11-3	TRBJ2-2	TGTGCCAGCAGCCCAGACACCGGGGAGCTGTTTTTT	CASSPDTGELFF
.	few	TRBV7-9	TRBJ2-1	TGTGCCAGCAGAAAACGACAGGGCGGGAGCTCCTACAATGAGCAGTTCTTC	CASRKRQGGSSYNEQFF
.	.	TRBV5-6	TRBJ1-1	TGTGCCAGCAGCCCTGGAGGCGGGGGCTGGACTGAAGCTTTCTTT	CASSPGGGGWTEAFF
.	once	TRBV11-3	TRBJ1-4	TGTGCCAGCAGCCAGACCGGGGGAGAACTGTTTTTT	CASSQTGGELFF
TRBD2	.	TRBV28	TRBJ2-5	TGTGCCAGCAGTTTTGGCGGGGGGGCGTTCGGAGAGACCCAGTACTTC	CASSFGGGAFGETQYF
TRBD1	.	TRBV18	TRBJ2-7	TGTGCCAGCTCACCAAGGGACAGGGCAGAGTACGAGCAGTACTTC	CASSPRDRAEYEQYF
TRBD2	few	TRBV6-1	TRBJ2-7	TGTGCCAGCACCCCCGGGACTAGCGTATACGAGCAGTACTTC	CASTPGTSVYEQYF
TRBD2	.	TRBV7-6	TRBJ2-5	TGTGCCAGCAGCCCCGGGACTAGCGGGACCTTCCAAGAGACCCAGTACTTC	CASSPGTSGTFQETQYF
TRBD1	once	TRBV7-9	TRBJ1-2	TGTGCCAGCAGCCGGGGACAGATTAACTATGGCTACACCTTC	CASSRGQINYGYTF
TRBD1	.	TRBV6-5	TRBJ1-5	TGTGCCAGCAGTCTAACACAGGGGGGCACTCGGCATTTT	CASSLTQGGTRHF
.	.	TRBV5-4	TRBJ1-2	TGTGCCAGCAGCTGGGAAGACCCTGCTGGTGGCTACACCTTC	CASSWEDPAGGYTF
.	.	TRBV7-6	TRBJ2-6	TGTGCCAGCAGCTATACAGCGAGCTCTGGGGCCAACGTCCTGACTTTC	CASSYTASSGANVLTF
.	.	TRBV11-1	TRBJ2-3	TGTGCCAGCAGCTTTAGGTTCGGCGCAGATACGCAGTATTTT	CASSFRFGADTQYF
.	few	TRBV6-5	TRBJ1-4	TGTGCCAGCAGGTCGCGGCAGGGTGGAGAAAAACTGTTTTTT	CASRSRQGGEKLFF
TRBD1	.	TRBV6-5	TRBJ1-2	TGTGCCTCGCGGGACAGCCCTAACTATGGCTACACCTTC	CASRDSPNYGYTF
.	.	TRBV5-4	TRBJ1-1	TGTGCCAGCAGTTTACAGGGAAACACTGAAGCTTTCTTT	CASSLQGNTEAFF
TRBD2	few	TRBV19	TRBJ2-7	TGTGCCAGTAGTACTCTACTGGGAGGGAACTACGAGCAGTACTTC	CASSTLLGGNYEQYF
.	.	TRBV2	TRBJ2-2	TGTGCCAGCAAACAGCCTAGCGAGAACACCGGGGAGCTGTTTTTT	CASKQPSENTGELFF
.	.	TRBV18	TRBJ2-3	TGTGCCAGCTCACCGTCCAGCACAGATACGCAGTATTTT	CASSPSSTDTQYF
TRBD1	.	TRBV7-9	TRBJ2-5	TGTGCCAGCAGCTCGAGACAGGGGGCAGGGACCCAGTACTTC	CASSSRQGAGTQYF
.	.	TRBV7-9	TRBJ1-4	TGTGCCAGCAGTCGAGGGAACTGGGGTGAAAAACTGTTTTTT	CASSRGNWGEKLFF
TRBD2	.	TRBV5-4	TRBJ2-1	TGTGCCAGCAGCTTGTATCTAGCGGGGGGGAGAGATGAGCAGTTCTTC	CASSLYLAGGRDEQFF
.	.	TRBV5-4	TRBJ2-1	TGTGCCAGCAGCTTGGCACGGTACAGCTCCTACAATGAGCAGTTCTTC	CASSLARYSSYNEQFF
TRBD2	.	TRBV7-8	TRBJ2-1	TGTGCCAGCAGCCGTACGTCTAGCGGGAGTGAGCAGTTCTTC	CASSRTSSGSEQFF
TRBD2	.	TRBV11-2	TRBJ2-3	TGTGCCAGCAGCCTAAGCGCCACTAGCGGGAGCACAGATACGCAGTATTTT	CASSLSATSGSTDTQYF
TRBD1	.	TRBV7-9	TRBJ1-1	TGTGCCAGCAGTCCTCCCGCAGGGGGCGGCACTGAAGCTTTCTTT	CASSPPAGGGTEAFF
.	.	TRBV13	TRBJ2-1	TGTGCCAGCAGCTCACGGGCCGACAATGAGCAGTTCTTC	CASSSRADNEQFF
.	.	TRBV9	TRBJ1-2	TGTGCCAGCAGCGTGGACCATAACTATGGCTACACCTTC	CASSVDHNYGYTF
.	.	TRBV6-6	TRBJ2-6	TGTGCCAGCACACGATTCTCTGGGGCCAACGTCCTGACTTTC	CASTRFSGANVLTF
.	.	TRBV28	TRBJ1-5	TGTGCCAGCAGTTCCGCCCTAGGCCTTAGCAATCAGCCCCAGCATTTT	CASSSALGLSNQPQHF
TRBD2	once	TRBV5-4	TRBJ2-7	TGTGCCAGCAGCTTGCTTGGGACTAGCGGGGTCCTATCCGAGCAGTACTTC	CASSLLGTSGVLSEQYF
.	.	TRBV19	TRBJ2-2	TGTGCTAGTAAGGGTGCGGGGTCCACCGGGGAGCTGTTTTTT	CASKGAGSTGELFF
.	.	TRBV19	TRBJ1-4	TGTGCCAGTAGTATAGGATCACAGAGGAATGAAAAACTGTTTTTT	CASSIGSQRNEKLFF
TRBD1	once	TRBV9	TRBJ1-1	TGTGCCAGCAGCCCCAAACAGGGGCCGGGTGCTGAAGCTTTCTTT	CASSPKQGPGAEAFF
.	.	TRBV7-7	TRBJ2-5	TGTGCTAGCAGCCGGCTTGGAGGGCGAGGAGAGACCCAGTACTTC	CASSRLGGRGETQYF
.	.	TRBV6-5	TRBJ2-7	TGTGCCAGCAGTGCGCAGGGGGGCCCCTACGAGCAGTACTTC	CASSAQGGPYEQYF
TRBD2	.	TRBV4-2	TRBJ2-7	TGTGCCAGCAGCCAGAGGACTAGCGGGAGCAGCTACGAGCAGTACTTC	CASSQRTSGSSYEQYF
TRBD2	.	TRBV7-2	TRBJ2-1	TGTGCCAGCAGCCTGACTCTAGCGGGAGTCTCCTACAATGAGCAGTTCTTC	CASSLTLAGVSYNEQFF
.	.	TRBV5-4	TRBJ2-5	TGTGCCAGCAGTCTATCACACGAAGGGGAGACCCAGTACTTC	CASSLSHEGETQYF
.	.	TRBV5-5	TRBJ1-6	TGTGCCAGCAGCTCCAGGGTTAATTCACCCCTCCACTTT	CASSSRVNSPLHF
.	.	TRBV5-4	TRBJ1-1	TGTGCCAGCAGCCCGACGGCCTCAGATTACACTGAAGCTTTCTTT	CASSPTASDYTEAFF
.	.	TRBV19	TRBJ1-4	TGTGCCAGTAGTGTACAGACAACTAATGAAAAACTGTTTTTT	CASSVQTTNEKLFF
TRBD2	.	TRBV5-4	TRBJ2-5	TGTGCCAGCAGCAGACTAGCGGGGGGACAAGAGACCCAGTACTTC	CASSRLAGGQETQYF
TRBD1	.	TRBV5-4	TRBJ2-5	TGTGCCAGCAGCTTGGCGGGACAGGGGCAAGAGACCCAGTACTTC	CASSLAGQGQETQYF
.	.	TRBV25-1	TRBJ2-5	TGTGCCAGCAGTGAAGCGGGGACAGAACGCCGGGAGACCCAGTACTTC	CASSEAGTERRETQYF
.	.	TRBV25-1	TRBJ1-2	TGTGCCAGCAGTATCGGGACTAACAATGGCTACACCTTC	CASSIGTNNGYTF
TRBD1	once	TRBV18	TRBJ1-1	TGTGCCAGCTCACTAAATGCCGACAGGGGAACTGAAGCTTTCTTT	CASSLNADRGTEAFF
.	.	TRBV28	TRBJ2-7	TGTGCCAGCAGTTTACTCGGAGGACAATGGGCGTACGAGCAGTACTTC	CASSLLGGQWAYEQYF
.	.	TRBV5-1	TRBJ2-3	TGCGCCAGCAACCAGTTGGGGGGTACCACAGATACGCAGTATTTT	CASNQLGGTTDTQYF